Described below is a single T cell receptor beta chain sequence and its context. Its target is unknown. Unique molecular identifiers were carried by the TCR beta cDNA libraries. TCRdb processed the PCR reads anew with MiXCR; each CDR3 protein has one entry. Of about 160,000 distinct CDR3 sequences in the sample, about 36% were seen once. CDR1 is DFQATT and CDR2 is SNEGSKA in the germline V gene (reference sequence). CDR3 length equals 16 residues. Trimming removed 4 bases at V and 0 bases at J, with 17 bases between. This sample is drawn from a study of post-analysis software for immune sequencing data. Broader study findings: Relative to controls, patients had about 5 TRBV segments at higher frequency, with TRBV5-6, TRBV5-1 and TRBV20-1 among these.

The sample consisted of blood, taken after autologous hematopoietic stem cell transplantation. The receptor comes from a girl under 18 with multiple sclerosis. J is TRBJ2-3 and V is TRBV20-1, with a possible D match to TRBD2 (7 bases). The CDR3 is CSATNGGTSSTDTQYF. The CDR3 DNA sequence: TGCAGTGCTACCAACGGGGGGACATCTAGCACAGATACGCAGTATTTT.